The rows below give T cell receptor beta chains drawn from one sample of a study of cytomegalovirus exposure and HLA in healthy donors. Sequenced by immunoSEQ multiplex PCR; TCRdb stores in-frame clones only, minus some. The sample table includes 200,000 to 250,000 clones. Sequenced input: PBMCs. The source of these receptors is a woman aged 25-40 years in good health and CMV-seropositive. Each CDR3 is given with its conserved first and last residue. The D gene is left open where the match is weak.

V gene	CDR3 length	D gene	J gene	CDR3 protein	CDR3 DNA
TRBV19	17	TRBD2	TRBJ2-7	CASSIDGLAGEDYEQYF	TGTGCCAGTAGTATAGATGGACTAGCGGGAGAGGACTACGAGCAGTACTTC
TRBV11-2	14	.	TRBJ1-4	CASSSPRVNEKLFF	TGTGCCAGCAGCTCCCCGCGGGTGAATGAAAAACTGTTTTTT
TRBV27	15	.	TRBJ2-1	CASRKGPGALNEQFF	TGTGCCAGCCGGAAAGGGCCGGGAGCATTAAATGAGCAGTTCTTC
TRBV7-2	12	.	TRBJ1-1	CACRGWATEAFF	TGTGCCTGTCGTGGGTGGGCCACTGAAGCTTTCTTT
TRBV7-9	13	.	TRBJ1-1	CASSFQGNTEAFF	TGTGCCAGCAGCTTTCAGGGTAACACTGAAGCTTTCTTT
TRBV6-1	13	.	TRBJ1-1	CASSELSNTEAFF	TGTGCCAGCAGTGAATTATCGAACACTGAAGCTTTCTTT
TRBV11-2	15	TRBD1	TRBJ1-1	CASSLVGTGDTEAFF	TGTGCCAGCAGCTTAGTAGGGACAGGGGACACTGAAGCTTTCTTT
TRBV6-5	15	TRBD2	TRBJ2-2	CASRQWREGTGELFF	TGTGCCAGTCGGCAGTGGCGGGAGGGGACCGGGGAGCTGTTTTTT
TRBV7-8	15	TRBD1	TRBJ1-5	CASSLATGGRQPQHF	TGTGCCAGCAGCTTAGCGACAGGGGGCCGTCAGCCCCAGCATTTT
TRBV7-2	14	.	TRBJ2-7	CASSLDPTRREQYF	TGTGCCAGCAGCTTAGATCCCACGCGGAGGGAGCAGTACTTC
TRBV27	15	.	TRBJ1-4	CASSLIRATNEKLFF	TGTGCCAGCAGTTTAATACGCGCGACTAATGAAAAACTGTTTTTT
TRBV4-3	15	TRBD2	TRBJ2-7	CASSRLADTSYEQYF	TGCGCCAGCAGCCGACTAGCGGACACGTCCTACGAGCAGTACTTC
TRBV23-1	21	TRBD2	TRBJ2-1	CASSQRGPSLRSGRFHNEQFF	TGCGCCAGCAGTCAAAGGGGGCCTTCGCTCCGGAGCGGGAGGTTCCACAATGAGCAGTTCTTC
TRBV6-5	14	TRBD1	TRBJ1-2	CASSYGQGGYGYTF	TGTGCCAGCAGTTACGGACAGGGGGGCTATGGCTACACCTTC
TRBV9	15	TRBD2	TRBJ2-1	CASSVVSGGYNEQFF	TGTGCCAGCAGCGTAGTAAGCGGGGGCTACAATGAGCAGTTCTTC
TRBV10-2	16	TRBD1	TRBJ2-1	CASSEPGQVIYNEQFF	TGCGCCAGCAGTGAACCCGGACAGGTTATCTACAATGAGCAGTTCTTC
TRBV5-1	16	TRBD1	TRBJ1-6	CASSLEGTGTDSPLHF	TGCGCCAGCAGCTTGGAAGGGACAGGGACCGATTCACCCCTCCACTTT
TRBV29-1	15	TRBD2	TRBJ2-7	CSVGGGERGSYEQYF	TGCAGCGTTGGGGGAGGGGAGCGGGGATCCTACGAGCAGTACTTC
TRBV18	16	.	TRBJ2-3	CASSLEFWRDTDTQYF	TGTGCCAGCTCACTCGAGTTCTGGCGGGACACAGATACGCAGTATTTT
TRBV6-5	13	TRBD1	TRBJ2-1	CASSRTGGAGQFF	TGTGCCAGCAGCAGGACAGGGGGCGCGGGGCAGTTCTTC